This T cell receptor beta chain was sequenced for a study of blood T cell repertoires in COVID-19. Only in-frame clones appear in the TCRdb table, and some are missing; sequencing was by immunoSEQ multiplex PCR. This table holds under 85,000 clones, around 85% found once. Material for sequencing was peripheral blood. The origin of this receptor is a man aged 80 or over with acute or convalescent COVID-19.

Here the CDR3 reads CASSFQGANEKLFF. Written as DNA, the CDR3 is TGTGCCAGCAGTTTTCAGGGGGCGAATGAAAAACTGTTTTTT. The V gene is TRBV27, the J gene TRBJ1-4; TRBD1 matches 8 bases. CDR1 is MNHEY and CDR2 is SMNVEV in the germline V gene (reference sequence). V was pared by 3 bases and J by 5 bases, with 2 bases of the junction left unmatched. CDR3 size: 14 residues.